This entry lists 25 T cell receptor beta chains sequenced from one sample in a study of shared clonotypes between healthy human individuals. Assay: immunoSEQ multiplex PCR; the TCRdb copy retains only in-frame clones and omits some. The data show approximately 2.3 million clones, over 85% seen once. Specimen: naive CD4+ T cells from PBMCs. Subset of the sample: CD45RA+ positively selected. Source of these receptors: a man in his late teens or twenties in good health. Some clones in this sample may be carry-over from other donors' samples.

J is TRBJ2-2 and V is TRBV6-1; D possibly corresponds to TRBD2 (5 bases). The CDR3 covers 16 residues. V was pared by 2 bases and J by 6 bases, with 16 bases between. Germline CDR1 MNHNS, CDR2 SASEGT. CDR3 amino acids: CASSERTPPTSGELFF. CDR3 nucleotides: TGTGCCAGCAGTGAACGGACTCCCCCAACCTCCGGGGAGCTGTTTTTT.

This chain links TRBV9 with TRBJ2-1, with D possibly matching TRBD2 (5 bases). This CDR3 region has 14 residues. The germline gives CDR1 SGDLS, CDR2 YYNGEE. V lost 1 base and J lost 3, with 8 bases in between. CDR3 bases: TGTGCCAGCAGCGTAAGCGGAATCTACAATGAGCAGTTCTTC. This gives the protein CASSVSGIYNEQFF. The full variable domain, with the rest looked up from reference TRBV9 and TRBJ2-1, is DSGVTQTPKHLITATGQRVTLRCSPRSGDLSVYWYQQSLDQGLQFLIQYYNGEERAKGNILERFSAQQFPDLHSELNLSSLELGDSALYFCASSVSGIYNEQFFGPGTRLTVL.

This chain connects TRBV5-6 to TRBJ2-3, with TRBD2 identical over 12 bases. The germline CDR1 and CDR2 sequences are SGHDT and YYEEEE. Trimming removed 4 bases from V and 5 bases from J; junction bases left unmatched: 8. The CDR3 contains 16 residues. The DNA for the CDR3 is TGTGCCAGCAGCCCCCGACTAGCGGGAGCGGGAGATACGCAGTATTTT. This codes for CASSPRLAGAGDTQYF.

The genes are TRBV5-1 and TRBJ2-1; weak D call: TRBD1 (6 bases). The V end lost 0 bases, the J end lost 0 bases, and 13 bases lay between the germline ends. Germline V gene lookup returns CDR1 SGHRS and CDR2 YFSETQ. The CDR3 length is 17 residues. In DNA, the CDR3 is TGCGCCAGCAGCTTGGCACAGGGATATTCCTCCTACAATGAGCAGTTCTTC. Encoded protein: CASSLAQGYSSYNEQFF.

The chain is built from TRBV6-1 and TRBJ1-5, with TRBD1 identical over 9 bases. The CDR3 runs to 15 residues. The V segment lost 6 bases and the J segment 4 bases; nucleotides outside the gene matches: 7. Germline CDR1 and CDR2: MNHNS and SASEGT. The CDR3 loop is CASRPRDRGNQPQHF. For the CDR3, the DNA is TGTGCCAGCAGACCTCGTGACAGGGGGAATCAGCCCCAGCATTTT.

The CDR3 sequence is CATSPAGAQGYEQYF. The CDR3 coding sequence is TGTGCCACCAGTCCCGCCGGGGCCCAAGGCTACGAGCAGTACTTC. V is TRBV15 and J is TRBJ2-7; D may be TRBD1 or TRBD2 (5 bases each). This CDR3 spans 15 amino acids. V dropped 6 bases and J dropped 3 bases, with 18 bases sitting between them. From germline, CDR1 is LNHNV and CDR2 YYDKDF (reference sequence).

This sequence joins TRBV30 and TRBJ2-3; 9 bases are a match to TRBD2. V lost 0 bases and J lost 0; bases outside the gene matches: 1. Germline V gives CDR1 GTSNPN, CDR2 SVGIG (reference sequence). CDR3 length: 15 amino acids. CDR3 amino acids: CAWSVGTSSTDTQYF. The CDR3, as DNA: TGTGCCTGGAGTGTGGGGACTAGCAGCACAGATACGCAGTATTTT.

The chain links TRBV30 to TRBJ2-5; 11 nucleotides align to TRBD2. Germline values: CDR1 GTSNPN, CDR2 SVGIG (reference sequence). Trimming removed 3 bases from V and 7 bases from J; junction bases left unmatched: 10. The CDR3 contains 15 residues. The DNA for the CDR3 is TGTGCCTGGAGGGGACTAGCGGAGCCGCGTCGGACCCAGTACTTC. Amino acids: CAWRGLAEPRRTQYF.

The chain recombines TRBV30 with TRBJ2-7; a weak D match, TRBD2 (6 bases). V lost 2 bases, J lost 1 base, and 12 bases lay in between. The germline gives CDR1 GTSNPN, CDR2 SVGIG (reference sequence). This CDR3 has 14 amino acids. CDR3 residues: CAWSMGGPSYEQYF. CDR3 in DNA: TGTGCCTGGAGTATGGGGGGTCCATCCTACGAGCAGTACTTC.

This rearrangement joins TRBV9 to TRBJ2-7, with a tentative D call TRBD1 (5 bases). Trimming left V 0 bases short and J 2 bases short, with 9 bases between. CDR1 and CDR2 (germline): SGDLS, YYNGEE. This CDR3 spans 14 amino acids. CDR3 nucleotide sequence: TGTGCCAGCAGCGTAGTGGCAGGGACCTACGAGCAGTACTTC. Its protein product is CASSVVAGTYEQYF.

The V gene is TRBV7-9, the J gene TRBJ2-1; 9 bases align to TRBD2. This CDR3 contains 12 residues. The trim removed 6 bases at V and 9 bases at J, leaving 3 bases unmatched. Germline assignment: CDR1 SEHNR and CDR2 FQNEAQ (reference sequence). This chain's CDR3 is CASRSSGAEQFF. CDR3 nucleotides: TGTGCCAGCAGATCTAGCGGGGCTGAGCAGTTCTTC.

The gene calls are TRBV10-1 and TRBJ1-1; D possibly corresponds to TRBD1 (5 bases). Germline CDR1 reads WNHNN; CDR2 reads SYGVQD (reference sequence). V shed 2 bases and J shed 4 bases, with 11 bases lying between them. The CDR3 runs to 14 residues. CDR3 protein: CASSEGGPSTEAFF. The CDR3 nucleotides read TGCGCCAGCAGTGAGGGGGGACCGAGCACTGAAGCTTTCTTT.

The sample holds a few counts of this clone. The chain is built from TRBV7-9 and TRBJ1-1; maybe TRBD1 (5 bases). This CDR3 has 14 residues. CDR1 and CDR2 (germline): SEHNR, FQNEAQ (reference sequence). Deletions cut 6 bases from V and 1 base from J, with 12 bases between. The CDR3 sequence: CASRPTGQNTEAFF. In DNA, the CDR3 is TGTGCCAGCAGGCCAACGGGGCAGAACACTGAAGCTTTCTTT.

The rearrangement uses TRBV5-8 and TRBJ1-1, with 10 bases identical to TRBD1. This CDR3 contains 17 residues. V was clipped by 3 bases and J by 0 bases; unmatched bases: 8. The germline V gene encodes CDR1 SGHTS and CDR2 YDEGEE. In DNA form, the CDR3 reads TGTGCCAGCAGCTCTTCCGGGACAGGGGTAATGAACACTGAAGCTTTCTTT. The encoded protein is CASSSSGTGVMNTEAFF.

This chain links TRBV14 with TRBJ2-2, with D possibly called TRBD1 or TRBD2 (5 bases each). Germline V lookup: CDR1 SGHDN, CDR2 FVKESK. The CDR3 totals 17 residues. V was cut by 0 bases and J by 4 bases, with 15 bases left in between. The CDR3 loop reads CASSQDRNGDLTGELFF. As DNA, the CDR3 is TGTGCCAGCAGCCAAGATCGGAATGGGGACCTCACCGGGGAGCTGTTTTTT.

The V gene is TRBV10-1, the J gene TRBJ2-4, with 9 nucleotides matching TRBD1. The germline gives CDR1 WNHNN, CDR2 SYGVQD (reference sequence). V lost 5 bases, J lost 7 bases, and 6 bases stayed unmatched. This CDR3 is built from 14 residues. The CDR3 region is CASSSGTGWNIQYF. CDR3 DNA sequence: TGCGCCAGCAGTTCTGGGACAGGGTGGAACATTCAGTACTTC.

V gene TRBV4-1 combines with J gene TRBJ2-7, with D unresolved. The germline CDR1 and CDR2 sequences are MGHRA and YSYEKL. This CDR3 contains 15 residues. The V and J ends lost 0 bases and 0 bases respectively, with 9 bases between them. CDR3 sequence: CASSQEARYSYEQYF. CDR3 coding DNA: TGCGCCAGCAGCCAAGAGGCTAGATACTCCTACGAGCAGTACTTC.

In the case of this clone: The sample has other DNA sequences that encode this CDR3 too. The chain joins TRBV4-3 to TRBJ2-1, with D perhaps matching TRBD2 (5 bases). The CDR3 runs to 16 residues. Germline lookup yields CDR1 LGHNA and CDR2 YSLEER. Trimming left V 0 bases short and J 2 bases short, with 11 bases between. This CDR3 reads CASSQDRAEPYNEQFF. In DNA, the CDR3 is TGCGCCAGCAGCCAAGATAGAGCGGAGCCCTACAATGAGCAGTTCTTC.

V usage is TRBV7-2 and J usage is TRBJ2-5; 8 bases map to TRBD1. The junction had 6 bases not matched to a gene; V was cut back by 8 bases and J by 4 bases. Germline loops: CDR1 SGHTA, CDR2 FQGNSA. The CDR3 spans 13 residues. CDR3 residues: CASGQGSRETQYF. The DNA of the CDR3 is TGTGCCAGCGGACAGGGATCTCGAGAGACCCAGTACTTC.

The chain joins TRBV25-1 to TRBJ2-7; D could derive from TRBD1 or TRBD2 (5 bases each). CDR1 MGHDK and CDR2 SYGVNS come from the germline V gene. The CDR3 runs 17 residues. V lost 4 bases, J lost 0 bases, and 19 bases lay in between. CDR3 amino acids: CASSAPPVGRRSYEQYF. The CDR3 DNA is TGTGCCAGCAGTGCCCCCCCCGTGGGACGCCGCTCCTACGAGCAGTACTTC.

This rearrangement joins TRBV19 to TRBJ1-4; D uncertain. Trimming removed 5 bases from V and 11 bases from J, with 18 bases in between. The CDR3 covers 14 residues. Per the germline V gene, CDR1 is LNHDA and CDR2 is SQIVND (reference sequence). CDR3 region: CASSLHHDLGKLFF. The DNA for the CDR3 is TGTGCCAGTAGTCTCCATCATGATCTTGGGAAACTGTTTTTT.

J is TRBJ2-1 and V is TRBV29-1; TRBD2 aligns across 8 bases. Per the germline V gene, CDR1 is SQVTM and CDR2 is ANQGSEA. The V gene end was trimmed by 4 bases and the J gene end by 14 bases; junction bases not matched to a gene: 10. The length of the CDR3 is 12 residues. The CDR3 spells CSVGDAGGNKFF. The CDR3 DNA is TGCAGCGTTGGAGACGCGGGAGGCAATAAGTTCTTC.

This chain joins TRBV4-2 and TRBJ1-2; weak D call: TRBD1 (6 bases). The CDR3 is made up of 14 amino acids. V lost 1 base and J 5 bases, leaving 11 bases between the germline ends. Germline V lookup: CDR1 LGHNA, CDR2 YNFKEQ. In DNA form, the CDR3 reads TGTGCCAGCAGCCAAGTTGGCAGGGGATATGGCTACACCTTC. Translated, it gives CASSQVGRGYGYTF.

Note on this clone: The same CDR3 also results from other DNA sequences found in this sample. CDR3 DNA sequence: TGTGCCAGCAGGCCCGACAGGGGGCGAGGCTACACCTTC. This codes for CASRPDRGRGYTF. This chain links TRBV6-5 with TRBJ1-2; 10 bases agree with TRBD1. After removal of 6 bases from V and 8 bases from J, the junction contained 6 bases not matched to a gene. Germline CDR1 MNHEY, CDR2 SVGAGI. The CDR3 extends over 13 amino acids.

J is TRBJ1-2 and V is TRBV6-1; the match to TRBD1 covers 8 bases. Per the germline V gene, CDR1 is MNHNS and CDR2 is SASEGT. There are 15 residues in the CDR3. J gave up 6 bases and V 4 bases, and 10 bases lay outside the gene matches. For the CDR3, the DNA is TGTGCCAGCAGTGGGAGTCAGGGGGCGCTTAATGGCTACACCTTC. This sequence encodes CASSGSQGALNGYTF.